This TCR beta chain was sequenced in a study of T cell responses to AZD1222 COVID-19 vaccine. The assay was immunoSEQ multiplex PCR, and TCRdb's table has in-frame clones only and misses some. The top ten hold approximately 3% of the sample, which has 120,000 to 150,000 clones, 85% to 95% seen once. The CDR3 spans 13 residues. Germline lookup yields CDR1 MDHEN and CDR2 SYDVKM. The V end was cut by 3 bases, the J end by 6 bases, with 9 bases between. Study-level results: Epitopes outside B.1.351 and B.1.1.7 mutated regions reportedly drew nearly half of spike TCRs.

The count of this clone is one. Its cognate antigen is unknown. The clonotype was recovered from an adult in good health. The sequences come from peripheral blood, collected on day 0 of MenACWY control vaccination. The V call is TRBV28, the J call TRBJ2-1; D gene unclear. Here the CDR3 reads CASSFSTSNEQFF. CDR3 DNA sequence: TGTGCCAGCAGTTTTAGTACCTCCAATGAGCAGTTCTTC.